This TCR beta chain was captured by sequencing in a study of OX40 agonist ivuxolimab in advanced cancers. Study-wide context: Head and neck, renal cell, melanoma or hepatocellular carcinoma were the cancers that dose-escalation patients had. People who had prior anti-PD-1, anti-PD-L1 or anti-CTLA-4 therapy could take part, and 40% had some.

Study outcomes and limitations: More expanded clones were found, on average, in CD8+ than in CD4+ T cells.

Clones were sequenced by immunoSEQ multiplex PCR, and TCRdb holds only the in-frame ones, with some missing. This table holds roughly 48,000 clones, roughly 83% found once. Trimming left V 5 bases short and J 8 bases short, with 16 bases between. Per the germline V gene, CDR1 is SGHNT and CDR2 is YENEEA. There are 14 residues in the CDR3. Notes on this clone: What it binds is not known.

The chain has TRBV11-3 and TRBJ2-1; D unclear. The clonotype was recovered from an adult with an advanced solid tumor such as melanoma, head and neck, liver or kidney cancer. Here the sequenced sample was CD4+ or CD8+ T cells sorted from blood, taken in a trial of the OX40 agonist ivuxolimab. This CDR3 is CASSRGVKLDEQFF. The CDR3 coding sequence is TGTGCCAGCAGCCGTGGGGTGAAGTTGGATGAGCAGTTCTTC.